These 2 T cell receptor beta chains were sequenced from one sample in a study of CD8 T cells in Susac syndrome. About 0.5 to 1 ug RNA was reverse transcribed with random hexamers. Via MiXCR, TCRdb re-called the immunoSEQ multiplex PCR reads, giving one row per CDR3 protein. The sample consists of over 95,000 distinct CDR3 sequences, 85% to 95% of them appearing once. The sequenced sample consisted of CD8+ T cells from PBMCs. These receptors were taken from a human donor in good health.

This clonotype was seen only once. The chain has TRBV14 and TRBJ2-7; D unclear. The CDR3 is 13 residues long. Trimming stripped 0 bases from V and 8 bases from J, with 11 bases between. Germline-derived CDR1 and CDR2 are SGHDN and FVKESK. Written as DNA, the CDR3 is TGTGCCAGCAGCCAAGATCTAGGGCGTCAGCAGTACTTC. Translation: CASSQDLGRQQYF.

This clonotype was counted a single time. CDR3 nucleotides: TGTGCCAGCAGCAAATCCAGTTACGAGCAGTACTTC. Its protein is CASSKSSYEQYF. This chain links TRBV7-2 with TRBJ2-7; D gene ambiguous. Germline CDR1 is SGHTA and CDR2 is FQGNSA. The length of the CDR3 is 12 residues. V was clipped by 5 bases and J by 4 bases, with 9 bases between them.